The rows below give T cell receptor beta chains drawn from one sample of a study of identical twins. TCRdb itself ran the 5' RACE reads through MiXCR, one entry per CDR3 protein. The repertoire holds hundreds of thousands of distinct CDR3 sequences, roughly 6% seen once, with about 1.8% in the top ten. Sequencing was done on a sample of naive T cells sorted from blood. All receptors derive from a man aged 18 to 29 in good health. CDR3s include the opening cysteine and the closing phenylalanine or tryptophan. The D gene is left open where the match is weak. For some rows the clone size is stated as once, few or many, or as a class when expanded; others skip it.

cdr3_nt: TGCAGTGCCCGGGCGGGACAGGGGGAGCAGCCCCAGCATTTT
cdr3_aa: CSARAGQGEQPQHF
j_call: TRBJ1-5
cdr3_length: 14
d_call: TRBD1
v_call: TRBV20-1
clone_size: many

cdr3_nt: TGTGCCAGCAGCTATAGGGAGGAAGCTTTCTTT
cdr3_aa: CASSYREEAFF
j_call: TRBJ1-1
cdr3_length: 11
d_call: -
v_call: TRBV7-9
clone_size: many

cdr3_nt: TGCAGTGCTACGCTAACGGACTCCAACCGATGGACCCTCTCATACAATGAGCAGTTCTTC
cdr3_aa: CSATLTDSNRWTLSYNEQFF
j_call: TRBJ2-1
cdr3_length: 20
d_call: -
v_call: TRBV20-1
clone_size: few

cdr3_nt: TGCGCCAGCAGCTTGGCACTAGCTAAAGAGACCCAGTACTTC
cdr3_aa: CASSLALAKETQYF
j_call: TRBJ2-5
cdr3_length: 14
d_call: -
v_call: TRBV5-1
clone_size: few

cdr3_nt: TGTGCCAGCAGCCTCACTCAGGAGCAGTTCTTC
cdr3_aa: CASSLTQEQFF
j_call: TRBJ2-1
cdr3_length: 11
d_call: -
v_call: TRBV16
clone_size: -

cdr3_nt: TGCAGTGCTAGTGGGGGGTTAGGACTGACCTCCTACAATGAGCAGTTCTTC
cdr3_aa: CSASGGLGLTSYNEQFF
j_call: TRBJ2-1
cdr3_length: 17
d_call: -
v_call: TRBV20-1
clone_size: few

cdr3_nt: TGCAGTGTCCGGGAGAGAAGCACAGATACGCAGTATTTT
cdr3_aa: CSVRERSTDTQYF
j_call: TRBJ2-3
cdr3_length: 13
d_call: -
v_call: TRBV20-1
clone_size: -

cdr3_nt: TGCAGCGTTGACAGGGCCGATCGAACACCAAATCAAGAGACCCAGTACTTC
cdr3_aa: CSVDRADRTPNQETQYF
j_call: TRBJ2-5
cdr3_length: 17
d_call: -
v_call: TRBV29-1
clone_size: many

cdr3_nt: TGTGCCAGCAGTGAAGGGGAGCGGGAGACTGGGTTGGAGACCCAGTACTTC
cdr3_aa: CASSEGERETGLETQYF
j_call: TRBJ2-5
cdr3_length: 17
d_call: TRBD2
v_call: TRBV25-1
clone_size: many

cdr3_nt: TGTGCCAGCAGCCCCCAACACCAGAACACTGAAGCTTTCTTT
cdr3_aa: CASSPQHQNTEAFF
j_call: TRBJ1-1
cdr3_length: 14
d_call: -
v_call: TRBV7-3
clone_size: -

cdr3_nt: TGTGCCAGCAGTTTAGATGACGTTCCCCTCCACTTT
cdr3_aa: CASSLDDVPLHF
j_call: TRBJ1-6
cdr3_length: 12
d_call: -
v_call: TRBV12-3/TRBV12-4
clone_size: many

cdr3_nt: TGTGCTAGTGGTTTTCCCCCAGCGGGAGGTGGTGGGCTGGAGACCCAGTACTTC
cdr3_aa: CASGFPPAGGGGLETQYF
j_call: TRBJ2-5
cdr3_length: 18
d_call: TRBD2
v_call: TRBV12-5
clone_size: few

cdr3_nt: TGTGCCAGCAGTTCGACAGGGCGCAATGAGCAGTTCTTC
cdr3_aa: CASSSTGRNEQFF
j_call: TRBJ2-1
cdr3_length: 13
d_call: TRBD1
v_call: TRBV12-3/TRBV12-4
clone_size: many

cdr3_nt: TGTGCCAGCAGTTTTTCCGCCGGGGGTGGTGGCACAGATACGCAGTATTTT
cdr3_aa: CASSFSAGGGGTDTQYF
j_call: TRBJ2-3
cdr3_length: 17
d_call: -
v_call: TRBV12-3/TRBV12-4
clone_size: -

cdr3_nt: TGCGCCAGCAGCCAACGACAGAGTTCTGGGGCCAACGTCCTGACTTTC
cdr3_aa: CASSQRQSSGANVLTF
j_call: TRBJ2-6
cdr3_length: 16
d_call: -
v_call: TRBV4-3
clone_size: -

cdr3_nt: TGTGCCAGCACCGGGGCGGGGGTCGCCTACAATGAGCAGTTCTTC
cdr3_aa: CASTGAGVAYNEQFF
j_call: TRBJ2-1
cdr3_length: 15
d_call: TRBD2
v_call: TRBV12-3/TRBV12-4
clone_size: many

cdr3_nt: TGTGCCAGCAGCCAAGTAGTTCCGGGTAACGAGCAGTACTTC
cdr3_aa: CASSQVVPGNEQYF
j_call: TRBJ2-7
cdr3_length: 14
d_call: -
v_call: TRBV3-1
clone_size: -

cdr3_nt: TGTGCCAGCGGGCTCTCAGGGGCCGGTGGAGAAAAACTGTTTTTT
cdr3_aa: CASGLSGAGGEKLFF
j_call: TRBJ1-4
cdr3_length: 15
d_call: -
v_call: TRBV6-1
clone_size: -

cdr3_nt: TGCGCCAGCAGCCAAGAGGGGGCGGCTAGCCAGTACTTC
cdr3_aa: CASSQEGAASQYF
j_call: TRBJ2-5
cdr3_length: 13
d_call: -
v_call: TRBV4-1
clone_size: -

cdr3_nt: TGTGCCAGCAGCCTACAGGGGGCAAGGAACACTGAAGCTTTCTTT
cdr3_aa: CASSLQGARNTEAFF
j_call: TRBJ1-1
cdr3_length: 15
d_call: TRBD1
v_call: TRBV7-9
clone_size: few

cdr3_nt: TGTGCCAGCAGCCTCATAGCGGGAGGTTCAGATACGCAGTATTTT
cdr3_aa: CASSLIAGGSDTQYF
j_call: TRBJ2-3
cdr3_length: 15
d_call: TRBD2
v_call: TRBV3-1
clone_size: few

cdr3_nt: TGCGCCAGCAGCTTGAGGGCGCCGGGACAGGCTCCTGAAGCTTTCTTT
cdr3_aa: CASSLRAPGQAPEAFF
j_call: TRBJ1-1
cdr3_length: 16
d_call: TRBD1
v_call: TRBV5-1
clone_size: few

cdr3_nt: TGTGCCAGCAGCGGGCCGACAGGGGAGACCCAGTACTTC
cdr3_aa: CASSGPTGETQYF
j_call: TRBJ2-5
cdr3_length: 13
d_call: TRBD1
v_call: TRBV5-8
clone_size: -

cdr3_nt: TGTGCCAGCAGCTTACTAGCGGCTCCCTACGAGCAGTACTTC
cdr3_aa: CASSLLAAPYEQYF
j_call: TRBJ2-7
cdr3_length: 14
d_call: TRBD2
v_call: TRBV7-2
clone_size: many

cdr3_nt: TGTGCCAGCAGTTTAGGGCTAGCGGGGTCGGGTGAGCAGTTCTTC
cdr3_aa: CASSLGLAGSGEQFF
j_call: TRBJ2-1
cdr3_length: 15
d_call: TRBD2
v_call: TRBV12-3/TRBV12-4
clone_size: many

cdr3_nt: TGTGCCAGCAGCAATACGGTGACCCAGTACTTC
cdr3_aa: CASSNTVTQYF
j_call: TRBJ2-5
cdr3_length: 11
d_call: -
v_call: TRBV27
clone_size: -

cdr3_nt: TGTGCCAGCAGCCCTCCGGCTAGCGGAGGCACAGATACGCAGTATTTT
cdr3_aa: CASSPPASGGTDTQYF
j_call: TRBJ2-3
cdr3_length: 16
d_call: TRBD2
v_call: TRBV9
clone_size: -

cdr3_nt: TGTGCCATCAGTGAGAGCGTAGGTCGGAACACTGAAGCTTTCTTT
cdr3_aa: CAISESVGRNTEAFF
j_call: TRBJ1-1
cdr3_length: 15
d_call: -
v_call: TRBV10-3
clone_size: -

cdr3_nt: TGTGCCAGCACGTCGACAGGTGAACAACAGCCCCAGCATTTT
cdr3_aa: CASTSTGEQQPQHF
j_call: TRBJ1-5
cdr3_length: 14
d_call: -
v_call: TRBV28
clone_size: few

cdr3_nt: TGTGCCAGCAGCCCCAGCGGCCGGATTAATGAAAAACTGTTTTTT
cdr3_aa: CASSPSGRINEKLFF
j_call: TRBJ1-4
cdr3_length: 15
d_call: -
v_call: TRBV7-2
clone_size: many

cdr3_nt: TGCAGTGCTAGGTTCCCAGATACGCAGTATTTT
cdr3_aa: CSARFPDTQYF
j_call: TRBJ2-3
cdr3_length: 11
d_call: -
v_call: TRBV20-1
clone_size: many

cdr3_nt: TGCGCCAGCAGCTACGCCGATCGGTCCTTTACTGAAGCTTTCTTT
cdr3_aa: CASSYADRSFTEAFF
j_call: TRBJ1-1
cdr3_length: 15
d_call: -
v_call: TRBV5-1
clone_size: few

cdr3_nt: TGTGCCAGCAGTTTCCTTGGTAGCGGGACATACAATGAGCAGTTCTTC
cdr3_aa: CASSFLGSGTYNEQFF
j_call: TRBJ2-1
cdr3_length: 16
d_call: TRBD2
v_call: TRBV12-3/TRBV12-4
clone_size: many

cdr3_nt: TGTGCCAGCAGCTCCTATGGGGAGGGTAACAATGAGCAGTTCTTC
cdr3_aa: CASSSYGEGNNEQFF
j_call: TRBJ2-1
cdr3_length: 15
d_call: TRBD2
v_call: TRBV11-1
clone_size: many

cdr3_nt: TGCGCCAGCAGCCTCTGGACAGGGGAAACCGGGGAGCTGTTTTTT
cdr3_aa: CASSLWTGETGELFF
j_call: TRBJ2-2
cdr3_length: 15
d_call: TRBD1
v_call: TRBV4-3
clone_size: -

cdr3_nt: TGCGCCAGCAGCAGAGGGGCCAACCCCCGATCGGGAGGAGTAGAGACCCAGTACTTC
cdr3_aa: CASSRGANPRSGGVETQYF
j_call: TRBJ2-5
cdr3_length: 19
d_call: TRBD2
v_call: TRBV5-1
clone_size: -

cdr3_nt: TGTGCCAGCAGCTTAGCACAGGGGGGCCAGCCCCAGCATTTT
cdr3_aa: CASSLAQGGQPQHF
j_call: TRBJ1-5
cdr3_length: 14
d_call: TRBD1
v_call: TRBV11-2
clone_size: -

cdr3_nt: TGCGCCAGCAGCCAAGTAACGAGCCAGGAGACCCAGTACTTC
cdr3_aa: CASSQVTSQETQYF
j_call: TRBJ2-5
cdr3_length: 14
d_call: -
v_call: TRBV4-1
clone_size: few

cdr3_nt: TGTGCCAGCAGACCAGGCCCGGACAGGGCCGAGCAGTACTTC
cdr3_aa: CASRPGPDRAEQYF
j_call: TRBJ2-7
cdr3_length: 14
d_call: TRBD1
v_call: TRBV12-3/TRBV12-4
clone_size: many

cdr3_nt: TGTGCCAGCAGTTTATGGAGAGCAAATCCCTCAACTGAAGCTTTCTTT
cdr3_aa: CASSLWRANPSTEAFF
j_call: TRBJ1-1
cdr3_length: 16
d_call: -
v_call: TRBV12-3/TRBV12-4
clone_size: many

cdr3_nt: TGTGCCAGCAGCGTCCCCGGGAGGGCCCATGAGCAGTTCTTC
cdr3_aa: CASSVPGRAHEQFF
j_call: TRBJ2-1
cdr3_length: 14
d_call: TRBD2
v_call: TRBV9
clone_size: many

cdr3_nt: TGCAGCGTGACATCCTACACAGATACGCAGTATTTT
cdr3_aa: CSVTSYTDTQYF
j_call: TRBJ2-3
cdr3_length: 12
d_call: -
v_call: TRBV20-1
clone_size: many

cdr3_nt: TGTGCCAGCAGCCAGGGGCATGCCGGGCGAAATCAGCCCCAGCATTTT
cdr3_aa: CASSQGHAGRNQPQHF
j_call: TRBJ1-5
cdr3_length: 16
d_call: -
v_call: TRBV4-2
clone_size: many

cdr3_nt: TGTGCCAGCAGTTACTCGACTCAGGGGGTTAATCAGCCCCAGCATTTT
cdr3_aa: CASSYSTQGVNQPQHF
j_call: TRBJ1-5
cdr3_length: 16
d_call: TRBD1
v_call: TRBV6-5
clone_size: many

cdr3_nt: TGTGCCAGCAGTTTAGACAGGATCACTGAAGCTTTCTTT
cdr3_aa: CASSLDRITEAFF
j_call: TRBJ1-1
cdr3_length: 13
d_call: -
v_call: TRBV12-3/TRBV12-4
clone_size: many

cdr3_nt: TGTGCCAGCAGCTTGGCCCATCCCGGGGGGGAGCTGTTTTTT
cdr3_aa: CASSLAHPGGELFF
j_call: TRBJ2-2
cdr3_length: 14
d_call: -
v_call: TRBV11-2
clone_size: many

cdr3_nt: TGTGCCAGCAGCTCTATGGGACAGGACAATGAGCAGTTCTTC
cdr3_aa: CASSSMGQDNEQFF
j_call: TRBJ2-1
cdr3_length: 14
d_call: TRBD1
v_call: TRBV5-6
clone_size: few

cdr3_nt: TGTGCCAGCAGTTTCGAGACAGCGCCCTCGTACTTC
cdr3_aa: CASSFETAPSYF
j_call: TRBJ2-5
cdr3_length: 12
d_call: -
v_call: TRBV12-3/TRBV12-4
clone_size: many

cdr3_nt: TGTGCCAGCTCACAACCGGCTAGCGGGAGAGGGAATGAGCAGTTCTTC
cdr3_aa: CASSQPASGRGNEQFF
j_call: TRBJ2-1
cdr3_length: 16
d_call: TRBD2
v_call: TRBV18
clone_size: -

cdr3_nt: TGTGCCAGCTCCCCAGGACGGACGGGGGAGCTGCCCACCGGGGAGCTGTTTTTT
cdr3_aa: CASSPGRTGELPTGELFF
j_call: TRBJ2-2
cdr3_length: 18
d_call: -
v_call: TRBV18
clone_size: once

cdr3_nt: TGTGCCAGCAGTTTTTGGGAGGAAGCTTTCTTT
cdr3_aa: CASSFWEEAFF
j_call: TRBJ1-1
cdr3_length: 11
d_call: -
v_call: TRBV12-3/TRBV12-4
clone_size: -

cdr3_nt: TGTGCCAGCCGGGACCCAGGGCTAGATACGCAGTATTTT
cdr3_aa: CASRDPGLDTQYF
j_call: TRBJ2-3
cdr3_length: 13
d_call: -
v_call: TRBV6-1
clone_size: -

cdr3_nt: TGTGCCAGCAGCCGAAGTGGGGATAGCACAGATACGCAGTATTTT
cdr3_aa: CASSRSGDSTDTQYF
j_call: TRBJ2-3
cdr3_length: 15
d_call: -
v_call: TRBV7-2
clone_size: few

cdr3_nt: TGTGCCAGCCTGAGGACTAGCGAACTAAACAATGAGCAGTTCTTC
cdr3_aa: CASLRTSELNNEQFF
j_call: TRBJ2-1
cdr3_length: 15
d_call: TRBD2
v_call: TRBV12-3/TRBV12-4
clone_size: many

cdr3_nt: TGCAGTGCTAGAGCGGGGCAGGTGAATGAAAAACTGTTTTTT
cdr3_aa: CSARAGQVNEKLFF
j_call: TRBJ1-4
cdr3_length: 14
d_call: -
v_call: TRBV20-1
clone_size: many

cdr3_nt: TGCAGTGCCCCCCGGGGAGGACTAGCGGGAGTGTTCTTC
cdr3_aa: CSAPRGGLAGVFF
j_call: TRBJ2-1
cdr3_length: 13
d_call: TRBD2
v_call: TRBV20-1
clone_size: many

cdr3_nt: TGTGCCAGCAGCCACTCGAACACCGGGGAGCTGTTTTTT
cdr3_aa: CASSHSNTGELFF
j_call: TRBJ2-2
cdr3_length: 13
d_call: -
v_call: TRBV3-1
clone_size: -

cdr3_nt: TGTGCCAGCAGCTTCGCTCGCGGGGGGCACAATGAGCAGTTCTTC
cdr3_aa: CASSFARGGHNEQFF
j_call: TRBJ2-1
cdr3_length: 15
d_call: TRBD2
v_call: TRBV7-9
clone_size: few

cdr3_nt: TGTGCCAGCAGTAATCAGGGGAGGGATGAGCAGTTCTTC
cdr3_aa: CASSNQGRDEQFF
j_call: TRBJ2-1
cdr3_length: 13
d_call: -
v_call: TRBV7-2
clone_size: few